The 21 T cell receptor beta chains below were found in one sample sequenced in a study of beta chain features in type 1 diabetes. General study points: When Type 1 diabetes patients were examined, their TCRB CDR3s proved moderately but significantly shorter in all four CD4+ subsets.

Sequencing targeted expressed TCRB transcripts, as all isolated RNA had been reverse transcribed. Sequencing used immunoSEQ multiplex PCR; TCRdb keeps in-frame clones, though not all of them. The sample includes 630,000 or so clones, about 14% of them seen just once. These receptors are not linked to any known antigen. The sample comprised naive CD4+ T cells from blood. All receptors derive from a man aged 18 to 30 with type 1 diabetes.

V usage is TRBV30 and J usage is TRBJ2-7; D ambiguous. The V and J ends lost 0 bases and 6 bases respectively, with 12 bases between them. CDR3 size: 13 residues. Germline loops: CDR1 GTSNPN, CDR2 SVGIG (reference sequence). The CDR3 here is CAWSVRPFREQYF. The CDR3 region has the DNA TGTGCCTGGAGTGTACGGCCTTTTCGCGAGCAGTACTTC.

This clone was seen a handful of times. The J gene is TRBJ2-3, the V gene TRBV7-3; D is undetermined. V was clipped by 5 bases and J by 4 bases, with 10 bases between them. This CDR3 has 13 residues. Germline V gene data show CDR1 as SGHTA and CDR2 as FQGTGA. The CDR3 bases are TGTGCCAGCAGCCCTGTCGGGTCAGATACGCAGTATTTT. It yields the protein CASSPVGSDTQYF.

This clone appeared a few times. The rearrangement links TRBV7-9 to TRBJ2-7; 8 nucleotides line up with TRBD2. Trimming removed 1 base from V and 2 bases from J; junction bases left unmatched: 10. The CDR3 totals 17 residues. The V gene's germline CDR1 is SEHNR and CDR2 FQNEAQ (reference sequence). The CDR3 sequence is CASSLGESGRNPYEQYF. The CDR3 DNA reads as TGTGCCAGCAGCTTAGGGGAGAGCGGGAGAAACCCCTACGAGCAGTACTTC.

The V gene is TRBV7-9, the J gene TRBJ2-2, with D uncertain. The CDR3 is made up of 13 amino acids. Deletions cut 4 bases from V and 5 bases from J, with 8 bases between. The germline V gene has CDR1 SEHNR and CDR2 FQNEAQ (reference sequence). The CDR3 is CASSSYTTGELFF. CDR3 coding DNA: TGTGCCAGCAGCTCGTACACGACCGGGGAGCTGTTTTTT.

The V and J genes are TRBV7-9 and TRBJ2-1; TRBD1 agrees at 7 bases. Germline V gene lookup returns CDR1 SEHNR and CDR2 FQNEAQ (reference sequence). The length of the CDR3 is 13 residues. The V segment lost 5 bases and the J segment 10 bases; nucleotides outside the gene matches: 8. Here the CDR3 reads CASSTYSTGEQFF. The CDR3 nucleotides read TGTGCCAGCAGCACCTACTCGACAGGGGAGCAGTTCTTC.

This clone has more than one count but fewer than ten. V is TRBV2 and J is TRBJ2-5, with 7 bases aligning to TRBD1. Losses at the gene ends were 5 bases for V and 2 bases for J; bases not matched to a gene: 2. The length of the CDR3 is 13 residues. Germline lookup yields CDR1 SNHLY and CDR2 FYNNEI. In nucleotides, the CDR3 is TGTGCCAGCAGTCTCAGGGGGCAAGAGACCCAGTACTTC. Protein: CASSLRGQETQYF.

This clone has just a few counts. The chain recombines TRBV7-2 with TRBJ2-7, with D hard to call. Trimming took 5 bases from V and 7 from J, leaving 12 bases between them. The CDR3 has 12 amino acids. Germline CDR1 SGHTA, CDR2 FQGNSA. In DNA, the CDR3 is TGTGCCAGCAGCCCCCCCGTGGGGGAGCAGTACTTC. This encodes CASSPPVGEQYF. Supplemented by reference TRBV7-2 and TRBJ2-7, the full variable domain reads GAGVSQSPSNKVTEKGKDVELRCDPISGHTALYWYRQSLGQGLEFLIYFQGNSAPDKSGLPSDRFSAERTGGSVSTLTIQRTQQEDSAVYLCASSPPVGEQYFGPGTRLTVT.

The chain recombines TRBV10-1 with TRBJ2-5, with a weak D call TRBD1 (6 bases). The CDR3 is 16 residues long. V was cut by 0 bases and J by 5 bases, with 16 bases left in between. Germline V gives CDR1 WNHNN, CDR2 SYGVQD (reference sequence). The CDR3 coding sequence is TGCGCCAGCAGTGAGTCGACACAGGGAGCCTGGGAGACCCAGTACTTC. Its translation is CASSESTQGAWETQYF.

This clone was recorded a few times. The chain is built from TRBV10-3 and TRBJ2-1, with 7 nucleotides matching TRBD2. From germline, CDR1 is ENHRY and CDR2 SYGVKD. The V segment lost 11 bases and the J segment 1 base; nucleotides outside the gene matches: 14. The CDR3 length is 16 residues. CDR3 bases: TGTGCCTCCCGCCGGGTTGGGGAGGGGTCCTACAATGAGCAGTTCTTC. This gives the protein CASRRVGEGSYNEQFF.

The chain couples TRBV27 to TRBJ2-7; maybe TRBD2 (6 bases). The CDR3 extends over 16 amino acids. Germline lookup yields CDR1 MNHEY and CDR2 SMNVEV (reference sequence). With 6 bases removed from V and 3 bases from J, the gap between germline ends came to 21 bases. This CDR3 is CASRRFGGTGFYEQYF. DNA for the CDR3: TGTGCCAGCAGACGATTCGGTGGGACTGGGTTCTACGAGCAGTACTTC.

The gene calls are TRBV9 and TRBJ1-2; TRBD1 matches at 9 bases. The CDR3 sequence is 13 residues long. The germline CDR1 and CDR2 sequences are SGDLS and YYNGEE. V lost 4 bases, J lost 6 bases, and 4 bases stayed unmatched. CDR3 sequence reads: CASSPRTGDGYTF. The CDR3, as DNA: TGTGCCAGCAGCCCCCGGACAGGGGATGGCTACACCTTC.

This chain connects TRBV5-1 to TRBJ1-1; no reliable D call. This CDR3 comprises 13 residues. V was trimmed by 4 bases and J by 2 bases, leaving 9 bases between them. CDR1 and CDR2 from the germline V gene are SGHRS and YFSETQ. In nucleotides, the CDR3 is TGCGCCAGCAGCCGCCAGGATAACACTGAAGCTTTCTTT. Amino acids: CASSRQDNTEAFF.

This clone was detected a few times. The chain links TRBV27 to TRBJ2-7; D is perhaps TRBD2 (5 bases). CDR3 length: 17 residues. The germline CDR1 and CDR2 sequences are MNHEY and SMNVEV (reference sequence). The V end was cut by 6 bases, the J end by 0 bases, with 21 bases between. The CDR3 reads CASSRTPVRSDSYEQYF. The DNA of the CDR3 is TGTGCCAGCAGCCGGACTCCCGTACGGTCAGACTCCTACGAGCAGTACTTC.

This clone has only a few counts. This rearrangement joins TRBV29-1 to TRBJ1-1; D is possibly TRBD1 (5 bases). Trimming took 3 bases from V and 1 from J, leaving 6 bases between them. CDR1 is SQVTM, CDR2 ANQGSEA, per germline. There are 12 residues in the CDR3. CDR3 coding DNA: TGCAGCGTTGACGGGGGGAACACTGAAGCTTTCTTT. Translation: CSVDGGNTEAFF. The whole variable domain, filled in from reference TRBV29-1 and TRBJ1-1, reads SAVISQKPSRDICQRGTSLTIQCQVDSQVTMMFWYRQQPGQSLTLIATANQGSEATYESGFVIDKFPISRPNLTFSTLTVSNMSPEDSSIYLCSVDGGNTEAFFGQGTRLTVV.

V usage is TRBV19 and J usage is TRBJ2-5, with no clear D. Trimming took 4 bases from V and 12 from J, leaving 12 bases between them. CDR3 length: 11 amino acids. CDR1 LNHDA and CDR2 SQIVND come from the germline V gene (reference sequence). The CDR3 protein is CASSSRNDKYF. CDR3 bases: TGTGCCAGTAGTAGTCGAAATGACAAGTACTTC. Supplemented by reference TRBV19 and TRBJ2-5, the full variable domain reads DGGITQSPKYLFRKEGQNVTLSCEQNLNHDAMYWYRQDPGQGLRLIYYSQIVNDFQKGDIAEGYSVSREKKESFPLTVTSAQKNPTAFYLCASSSRNDKYFGPGTRLLVL.

V is TRBV13 and J is TRBJ1-1; D remains unclear. This CDR3 is built from 15 residues. Germline-derived CDR1 and CDR2 are PRHDT and FYEKMQ (reference sequence). V lost 7 bases, J lost 0 bases, and 15 bases lay in between. CDR3 residues: CASNLGGLMNTEAFF. The CDR3 DNA reads as TGTGCCAGCAACCTAGGAGGGCTCATGAACACTGAAGCTTTCTTT.

The chain recombines TRBV18 with TRBJ1-5, with 9 bases lining up with TRBD1. Germline V gives CDR1 KGHSH, CDR2 LQKENI. J lost 6 bases, V lost 1 base, and 10 bases had no gene match. This CDR3 contains 17 residues. The CDR3 DNA sequence: TGTGCCAGCTCACCACGTGAAATCGGGACAGGGCCTCAGCCCCAGCATTTT. It specifies CASSPREIGTGPQPQHF.

The chain is built from TRBV15 and TRBJ1-4; maybe TRBD1 (6 bases). The CDR3 runs to 18 residues. Germline V CDR1 and CDR2: LNHNV, YYDKDF (reference sequence). V was clipped by 4 bases and J by 7 bases, with 25 bases between them. This CDR3 is CATSTGSGVRAFGEKLFF. In nucleotides, the CDR3 is TGTGCCACCAGCACGGGGTCAGGGGTGAGGGCTTTTGGTGAAAAACTGTTTTTT. The whole variable domain, remainder taken from reference TRBV15 and TRBJ1-4, is DAMVIQNPRYQVTQFGKPVTLSCSQTLNHNVMYWYQQKSSQAPKLLFHYYDKDFNNEADTPDNFQSRRPNTSFCFLDIRSPGLGDTAMYLCATSTGSGVRAFGEKLFFGSGTQLSVL.

V usage is TRBV23-1 and J usage is TRBJ2-4, with D possibly TRBD1 on 5 matching bases. TRBV23-1 is reported as an ORF; its role is uncertain. CDR3 length: 17 amino acids. Between the trimmed V and J ends, which lost 3 bases and 0 bases, there was a span of 15 bases. The CDR3 nucleotides are TGCGCCAGCAGTCACACCGCAGGGAAACTAGCCAAAAACATTCAGTACTTC. It yields the protein CASSHTAGKLAKNIQYF.

The gene calls are TRBV28 and TRBJ2-7; the D is unclear. Trimming stripped 6 bases from V and 4 bases from J, with 4 bases between. The CDR3 length is 10 residues. Looked up from germline, CDR1 is MDHEN and CDR2 is SYDVKM. DNA of the CDR3: TGTGCCAGCAGCCAATACGAGCAGTACTTC. Translated, it gives CASSQYEQYF. The entire variable domain, with the rest obtained from reference TRBV28 and TRBJ2-7, is as follows: DVKVTQSSRYLVKRTGEKVFLECVQDMDHENMFWYRQDPGLGLRLIYFSYDVKMKEKGDIPEGYSVSREKKERFSLILESASTNQTSMYLCASSQYEQYFGPGTRLTVT.

This clone came up a few times. The chain has TRBV30 and TRBJ2-1; D uncertain. The CDR3 runs 13 residues. Germline V lookup: CDR1 GTSNPN, CDR2 SVGIG (reference sequence). Trimming took 5 bases from V and 2 from J, leaving 10 bases between them. Here the CDR3 DNA reads TGTGCCTGGCTTGGGGAAGCCTACAATGAGCAGTTCTTC. Translation gives CAWLGEAYNEQFF. The variable domain in full, completed from reference TRBV30 and TRBJ2-1, reads SQTIHQWPATLVQPVGSPLSLECTVEGTSNPNLYWYRQAAGRGLQLLFYSVGIGQISSEVPQNLSASRPQDRQFILSSKKLLLSDSGFYLCAWLGEAYNEQFFGPGTRLTVL.